The 18 T cell receptor beta chains below come from one sample, sequenced in a study of post-analysis software for immune sequencing data. Whole-study findings and limits: Comparison of patients with controls showed five TRBV segments more frequent in patients, TRBV5-6, TRBV5-1 and TRBV20-1 among them.

Incorporated into the TCR beta cDNA libraries were unique molecular identifiers, which served to reduce PCR and sequencing biases. TCRdb reanalysed the PCR reads using MiXCR and keeps one entry per CDR3 protein. The table lists about 540,000 distinct CDR3 sequences, about a third of them singletons. Antigens of these TCRs are unknown. Sequenced sample: blood. Receptors originate from a girl aged 2-17 years with multiple sclerosis.

This clonotype has a handful of counts. Here the CDR3 reads CSARLRGGSLDTQYF. CDR3 DNA: TGCAGTGCTAGACTGCGCGGGGGGTCCCTAGATACGCAGTATTTT. The chain recombines TRBV20-1 with TRBJ2-3, with 8 nucleotides matching TRBD2. The trim removed 2 bases at V and 5 bases at J, leaving 9 bases unmatched. CDR3 length: 15 residues. The V gene's germline CDR1 is DFQATT and CDR2 SNEGSKA (reference sequence).

The gene calls are TRBV7-2 and TRBJ2-5; tentatively, D is TRBD2 (6 bases). Germline V gene data show CDR1 as SGHTA and CDR2 as FQGNSA. The CDR3 consists of 17 residues. Between the trimmed V and J ends, which lost 4 bases and 11 bases, there was a span of 29 bases. The CDR3, as DNA: TGTGCCAGCAGCTCCCTGGGAGTGGCCGGGGGATACAATGAGCAGTACTTC. Protein: CASSSLGVAGGYNEQYF.

This clonotype was observed a few times. This chain uses TRBV5-1 with TRBJ2-3; D is undetermined. Germline V gene sequence: CDR1 SGHRS, CDR2 YFSETQ. V lost 0 bases and J 2 bases, leaving 7 bases between the germline ends. The CDR3 extends over 14 amino acids. The CDR3 protein is CASSLVQLTDTQYF. For the CDR3, the DNA is TGCGCCAGCAGCTTGGTCCAGCTCACAGATACGCAGTATTTT.

This clonotype was counted many times. The rearrangement joins TRBV7-9 to TRBJ2-1; possible D gene TRBD2, 7 bases. The ends were cut back, 8 bases at V and 0 bases at J, with 20 bases in the middle. Germline V gives CDR1 SEHNR, CDR2 FQNEAQ (reference sequence). This CDR3 comprises 17 residues. For the CDR3, the DNA is TGTGCCAGCTCCCTCTTGGGGGGGCCGAGCTCCTACAATGAGCAGTTCTTC. This encodes CASSLLGGPSSYNEQFF.

This chain connects TRBV5-1 to TRBJ2-3, with D perhaps matching TRBD2 (6 bases). The CDR3 runs to 16 residues. Germline assignment: CDR1 SGHRS and CDR2 YFSETQ. The ends were cut back, 2 bases at V and 2 bases at J, with 15 bases in the middle. The CDR3 sequence: CASSFRGGRDTDTQYF. CDR3 DNA: TGCGCCAGCAGCTTTCGTGGGGGGAGAGACACAGATACGCAGTATTTT. Supplemented by reference TRBV5-1 and TRBJ2-3, the full variable domain reads KAGVTQTPRYLIKTRGQQVTLSCSPISGHRSVSWYQQTPGQGLQFLFEYFSETQRNKGNFPGRFSGRQFSNSRSEMNVSTLELGDSALYLCASSFRGGRDTDTQYFGPGTRLTVL.

The chain has TRBV25-1 and TRBJ2-1; D is unresolved. The germline V and J ends were trimmed by 2 bases and 2 bases, with 10 bases remaining between them. The CDR3 is 15 amino acids. Germline-derived CDR1 and CDR2 are MGHDK and SYGVNS. The CDR3 region is CASSERARTYNEQFF. The CDR3 DNA is TGTGCCAGCAGTGAAAGGGCTAGAACCTACAATGAGCAGTTCTTC.

The V and J genes are TRBV9 and TRBJ2-5; D gene ambiguous. The germline V gene encodes CDR1 SGDLS and CDR2 YYNGEE. The CDR3 loop spans 13 amino acids. V shed 1 base and J shed 11 bases, with 15 bases lying between them. The CDR3 reads CASSVKPPFEQYF. CDR3 coding DNA: TGTGCCAGCAGCGTAAAGCCGCCCTTTGAGCAGTACTTC. Using reference TRBV9 and TRBJ2-5 for the parts outside the CDR3, the full variable domain is DSGVTQTPKHLITATGQRVTLRCSPRSGDLSVYWYQQSLDQGLQFLIQYYNGEERAKGNILERFSAQQFPDLHSELNLSSLELGDSALYFCASSVKPPFEQYFGPGTRLLVL.

This clonotype was detected a few times. The V gene is TRBV20-1, the J gene TRBJ1-1; TRBD1 agrees at 9 bases. Germline V CDR1 and CDR2: DFQATT, SNEGSKA (reference sequence). This CDR3 is 15 amino acids long. V lost 5 bases to trimming and J lost 0 bases; unmatched junction nucleotides: 7. This CDR3 is CSAETGQGMNTEAFF. CDR3 bases: TGCAGTGCTGAGACAGGACAGGGGATGAACACTGAAGCTTTCTTT.

This clonotype was seen more than once but under ten times. The chain uses TRBV28 and TRBJ1-5; 8 nucleotides line up with TRBD1. Germline V gives CDR1 MDHEN, CDR2 SYDVKM. V was clipped by 4 bases and J by 6 bases; unmatched bases: 5. CDR3 length: 14 residues. The CDR3 DNA sequence: TGTGCCAGCAGTTCTGGACAGGGTGGTCAGCCCCAGCATTTT. Protein: CASSSGQGGQPQHF. Based on the CDR3 plus reference TRBV28 and TRBJ1-5, the full variable domain is DVKVTQSSRYLVKRTGEKVFLECVQDMDHENMFWYRQDPGLGLRLIYFSYDVKMKEKGDIPEGYSVSREKKERFSLILESASTNQTSMYLCASSSGQGGQPQHFGDGTRLSIL.

The chain recombines TRBV5-1 with TRBJ1-1; no clear D. This CDR3 is 15 amino acids long. V was shortened by 0 bases and J by 4 bases, with 13 bases between the two germline ends. Germline CDR1 and CDR2: SGHRS and YFSETQ. This CDR3 is CASSLGGLAGTEAFF. CDR3 in DNA: TGCGCCAGCAGCTTGGGTGGGCTAGCTGGCACTGAAGCTTTCTTT.

This clonotype was seen once. The rearrangement joins TRBV20-1 to TRBJ2-7; a possible D gene is TRBD2 (6 bases). The V and J ends lost 3 bases and 4 bases respectively, with 16 bases between them. Germline values: CDR1 DFQATT, CDR2 SNEGSKA (reference sequence). This CDR3 has 14 amino acids. CDR3: CSASRRGFGYEQYF. In nucleotides, the CDR3 is TGCAGTGCTAGTCGACGGGGGTTTGGGTACGAGCAGTACTTC.

There are a few counts of this clonotype. V gene TRBV14 combines with J gene TRBJ2-5; 8 nucleotides align to TRBD1. Germline assignment: CDR1 SGHDN and CDR2 FVKESK. V was clipped by 0 bases and J by 0 bases; unmatched bases: 12. The CDR3 is made up of 19 amino acids. CDR3: CASSQETGALWGYQETQYF. The CDR3 DNA sequence: TGTGCCAGCAGCCAAGAGACAGGGGCACTATGGGGCTACCAAGAGACCCAGTACTTC.

This clonotype has a handful of counts. The chain has TRBV4-1 and TRBJ1-6, with TRBD1 matching 10 bases. Trimming took 3 bases from V and 0 from J; bases not matched to a gene: 2. This CDR3 contains 17 residues. Germline V gene lookup returns CDR1 MGHRA and CDR2 YSYEKL. CDR3 amino acids: CASSQTGGASYNSPLHF. DNA of the CDR3: TGCGCCAGCAGCCAGACAGGGGGCGCCTCCTATAATTCACCCCTCCACTTT.

This chain links TRBV6-5 with TRBJ2-1; D possibly uses TRBD1 or TRBD2 (6 bases each). In germline, CDR1 is MNHEY, CDR2 SVGAGI. The ends were cut back, 3 bases at V and 7 bases at J, with 10 bases in the middle. The CDR3 length is 13 residues. Here the CDR3 DNA reads TGTGCCAGCAGTTATAGGGGGGAGAATGAGCAGTTCTTC. Translating it yields CASSYRGENEQFF.

The V call is TRBV20-1, the J call TRBJ1-1, with D possibly TRBD1 on 5 matching bases. Germline assignment: CDR1 DFQATT and CDR2 SNEGSKA (reference sequence). The V gene lost 2 bases and the J gene lost 4 bases, with 11 bases spanning the gap. This CDR3 region has 13 residues. The CDR3 DNA follows: TGCAGTGCTAGACTGACGGGGCGCACTGAAGCTTTCTTT. As protein: CSARLTGRTEAFF.

V gene TRBV27 combines with J gene TRBJ2-3, with D perhaps matching TRBD1 or TRBD2 (7 bases each). Trimming removed 7 bases at V and 1 base at J, with 18 bases between. The germline gives CDR1 MNHEY, CDR2 SMNVEV (reference sequence). This CDR3 comprises 16 residues. The CDR3 nucleotides read TGTGCCAGCATGCGACAGGGAGGGGGTCGCACAGATACGCAGTATTTT. This encodes CASMRQGGGRTDTQYF.

This clonotype has at least ten counts. This sequence joins TRBV15 and TRBJ1-2, with 7 bases that match TRBD1. This CDR3 contains 14 residues. Germline V gene sequence: CDR1 LNHNV, CDR2 YYDKDF (reference sequence). Germline trimming cut 5 bases from V and 4 bases from J; bases unmatched to any gene: 7. CDR3 in DNA: TGTGCCACCAGCGCTCTGGGACAGTTCTATGGCTACACCTTC. Its translation is CATSALGQFYGYTF.

The rearrangement links TRBV20-1 to TRBJ2-5, with D possibly being TRBD2 (5 bases). Germline V gives CDR1 DFQATT, CDR2 SNEGSKA (reference sequence). Trimming shortened V by 3 bases and J by 11 bases, and 25 bases separated the two germline ends. CDR3 length equals 15 residues. The CDR3 DNA reads TGCAGTGCTAGCTCCGGTCTAGCTCTTTCGAATGAGCAGTACTTC. The encoded protein is CSASSGLALSNEQYF.